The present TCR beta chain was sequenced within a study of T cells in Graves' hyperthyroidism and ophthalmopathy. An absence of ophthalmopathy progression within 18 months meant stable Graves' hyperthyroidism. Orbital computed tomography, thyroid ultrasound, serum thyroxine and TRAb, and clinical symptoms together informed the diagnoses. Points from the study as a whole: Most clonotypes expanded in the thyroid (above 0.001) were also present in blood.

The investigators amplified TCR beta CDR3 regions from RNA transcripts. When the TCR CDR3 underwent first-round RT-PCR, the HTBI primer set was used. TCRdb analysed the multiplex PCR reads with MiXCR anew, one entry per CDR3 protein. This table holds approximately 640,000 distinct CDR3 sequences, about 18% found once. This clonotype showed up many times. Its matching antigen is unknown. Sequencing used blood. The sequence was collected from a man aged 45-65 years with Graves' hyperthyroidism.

CDR3 protein: CASSPHGADLTDTQYF. DNA of the CDR3: TGTGCCAGCAGCCCTCATGGGGCGGACCTCACAGATACGCAGTATTTT. J is TRBJ2-3 and V is TRBV7-3; tentative D call: TRBD1 (5 bases). Germline CDR1 and CDR2: SGHTA and FQGTGA. This CDR3 contains 16 residues. Trimming took 5 bases from V and 2 from J, leaving 17 bases between them.